This T cell receptor beta chain derives from a study of blood T cell repertoires in COVID-19. In Cohort 3, a recovered donor had either two negative PCRs, clearance, or symptom resolution. Authors' data handling: It was from reference gene primer amplification that nucleated cell counts were estimated. The table came from immunoSEQ multiplex PCR; TCRdb's copy has only in-frame clones and leaves some out. V and J calls and clone size are those listed in that table; D and trimming were worked out from the DNA. The sample consists of about 470,000 clones, roughly nine tenths of them appearing once. The V and J ends lost 5 bases and 10 bases respectively, with 15 bases between them. Germline V gene data show CDR1 as SGHAT and CDR2 as FQNNGV. The CDR3 spans 14 residues.

The chain is built from TRBV11-2 and TRBJ1-6, with D maybe TRBD1 (6 bases). The sequenced material came from PBMCs or T cells enriched from blood (not recorded which). This sequence was found in a woman between 18 and 29 years old who had recovered from COVID-19. The DNA for the CDR3 is TGTGCCAGCAGCCAAAACAGGGTGGGATCACCCCTCCACTTT. It is translated as CASSQNRVGSPLHF.